This is a list of T cell receptor beta chains from one sample in a study of T cell responses to AZD1222 COVID-19 vaccine. Profiling relied on immunoSEQ multiplex PCR, and the TCRdb table lists in-frame clones only, not all of them. The data hold some 97,000 clones, with over 75% observed a single time. The sample in question was peripheral blood, obtained on day 0 of MenACWY control vaccination. These receptors came from an adult in good health. The CDR3 runs from the conserved cysteine through the conserved F or W. The D gene is left open where the match is weak. For some rows the clone size is stated as once, few or many, or as a class when expanded; others skip it.

D gene,J gene,V gene,clone size,CDR3 DNA,CDR3 protein
-,TRBJ2-5,TRBV5-1,-,TGCGCCAGCAGCACCCAACACCAAAAAGAGACCCAGTACTTC,CASSTQHQKETQYF
-,TRBJ1-2,TRBV4-3,-,TGCGCCAGCAGCCAAGATCAAATTCCAATTTCTAACTATGGCTACACCTTC,CASSQDQIPISNYGYTF
-,TRBJ1-1,TRBV7-2,few,TGTGCCAGCAGCTTAGTCTCCCTCAACACTGAAGCTTTCTTT,CASSLVSLNTEAFF
-,TRBJ1-1,TRBV28,-,TGTGCCAGCAAGGGGGTCACTGAAGCTTTCTTT,CASKGVTEAFF
TRBD1,TRBJ1-3,TRBV7-2,-,TGTGCCAGCAGCTTAACACCTAGGGGGCAGAGAGGAAACACCATATATTTT,CASSLTPRGQRGNTIYF
TRBD2,TRBJ2-1,TRBV10-3,-,TGTGCCATCAGTGAGTACGTGACGGGAGGAGGAAATGAGCAGTTCTTC,CAISEYVTGGGNEQFF
-,TRBJ2-7,TRBV28,-,TGTGCCAGCAGTCTACTTTCCTACGAGCAGTACTTC,CASSLLSYEQYF
TRBD2,TRBJ2-7,TRBV6-5,-,TGTGCCAGCAGTTACTCTAGGACTAGCGGCCCCGAGCAGTACTTC,CASSYSRTSGPEQYF
-,TRBJ1-4,TRBV3-1/TRBV3-2,-,TGTGCCAGCAGCCCAGATGCAACTAATGAAAAACTGTTTTTT,CASSPDATNEKLFF
-,TRBJ1-6,TRBV6-5,few,TGTGCCAGCAGTTCATGGGCCTATAATTCACCCCTCCACTTT,CASSSWAYNSPLHF
-,TRBJ1-3,TRBV9,-,TGTGCCAGCAGCGTAGAGGTAGATGGAAACACCATATATTTT,CASSVEVDGNTIYF
-,TRBJ2-1,TRBV5-1,-,TGCGCCAGCAGCATCGAAGGCTATGAGCAGTTCTTC,CASSIEGYEQFF
-,TRBJ2-7,TRBV2,-,TGTGCCAGCAGTGCAGAACGTGGCAGGGGTAAAGAGCAGTACTTC,CASSAERGRGKEQYF
-,TRBJ2-3,TRBV28,-,TGTGCCAGCAGTTTAATGGGGTCCGTTGACGTGGGAAATACGCAGTATTTT,CASSLMGSVDVGNTQYF
TRBD1,TRBJ2-7,TRBV6-1,-,TGTGCCAGCAGTGATGCCGGGACAGGGGCCTACGAGCAGTACTTC,CASSDAGTGAYEQYF
TRBD1,TRBJ2-2,TRBV29-1,-,TGCAGCGTTAAAGGGACAGGGGCGACGAACACCGGGGAGCTGTTTTTT,CSVKGTGATNTGELFF
-,TRBJ2-3,TRBV5-1,-,TGCGCCAGCAGCTTGGCCTCGGTCGTCACAGATACGCAGTATTTT,CASSLASVVTDTQYF
-,TRBJ2-5,TRBV7-2,-,TGTGCCAGCAGCTTAGAGCAGGGGTCAGAGACCCAGTACTTC,CASSLEQGSETQYF
-,TRBJ1-2,TRBV28,-,TGTGCCGGCAGACGGAGGAAAGTGGGCACCTTC,CAGRRRKVGTF
-,TRBJ1-2,TRBV12-3/TRBV12-4,-,TGTGCCAGCAGTCTTACCGGGCATCATGGCTACACCTTC,CASSLTGHHGYTF
-,TRBJ2-2,TRBV9,-,TGTGCCAGCACCACTACTAGCACCGGGGAGCTGTTTTTT,CASTTTSTGELFF
TRBD1,TRBJ2-5,TRBV2,-,TGTGCCAGCAGCCGACAGGGGGCTCCCCAAGAGACCCAGTACTTC,CASSRQGAPQETQYF
TRBD2,TRBJ2-5,TRBV6-6,-,TGTGCCAGCATTTTAGCGGGAGGGCTCCAAGAGACCCAGTACTTC,CASILAGGLQETQYF
-,TRBJ1-2,TRBV10-3,-,TGTGCCCCCCGTAACTATGGCTACACCTTC,CAPRNYGYTF
-,TRBJ1-1,TRBV9,-,TGTGCCAGCAGCGTAGAGGGGGGAGGGAACACTGAAGCTTTCTTT,CASSVEGGGNTEAFF
-,TRBJ2-1,TRBV9,once,TGTGCCAGCAGCGTCTCAGGGACTGGCTACAATGAGCAGTTCTTC,CASSVSGTGYNEQFF
-,TRBJ2-2,TRBV10-3,-,TGTGCCATCAGTGAGTCGGGACCCGGCACCGGGGAGCTGTTTTTT,CAISESGPGTGELFF
TRBD1,TRBJ1-2,TRBV4-1,once,TGCGCCAGCAGTCCGGGACAGGGGGGCGGCTACACCTTC,CASSPGQGGGYTF
-,TRBJ2-1,TRBV18,-,TGTGCCAGCTCACCACCCAGGGCGGGCTCAGGATACAATGAGCAGTTCTTC,CASSPPRAGSGYNEQFF
-,TRBJ2-1,TRBV2,-,TGTGCCACAGGAGGGGACATTTACAATGAGCAGTTCTTC,CATGGDIYNEQFF
-,TRBJ1-2,TRBV19,-,TGTGCCAGTACCTCATCGGGGTCTCGGGGCTACACCTTC,CASTSSGSRGYTF
-,TRBJ2-3,TRBV10-3,-,TGTGCCATCAGTGAGGAGAGGGGGACAGATACGCAGTATTTT,CAISEERGTDTQYF
-,TRBJ2-7,TRBV12-3/TRBV12-4,-,TGTGCCAGCAGTTTTAAACAGATTGGCGAGCAGTACTTC,CASSFKQIGEQYF
TRBD2,TRBJ2-1,TRBV4-1,-,TGCGCCAGCAGCCGGACTAGCGGGGCCTCCTACAATGAGCAGTTCTTC,CASSRTSGASYNEQFF
-,TRBJ2-3,TRBV6-2/TRBV6-3,-,TGTGCCAGCAGTTACTCGACAACAGATACGCAGTATTTT,CASSYSTTDTQYF
-,TRBJ1-2,TRBV6-1,-,TGTGCCAGCAGTGAAGGGGATGGCTACACCTTC,CASSEGDGYTF
-,TRBJ2-3,TRBV10-3,-,TGTGCCATCAGTGACCGGGGGCGCGGAAGCACAGATACGCAGTATTTT,CAISDRGRGSTDTQYF
-,TRBJ2-1,TRBV27,-,TGTGCCAGCAGTTTATCGAACAATGAGCAGTTCTTC,CASSLSNNEQFF
-,TRBJ1-6,TRBV30,-,TGTGCCTGGAGTGTAGTTCGATCACCCCTCCACTTT,CAWSVVRSPLHF
TRBD1,TRBJ1-5,TRBV5-1,-,TGCGCCAGCAGCTCAGGACAGGAGGATCAGCCCCAGCATTTT,CASSSGQEDQPQHF
-,TRBJ1-6,TRBV18,-,TGTGCCAGCTCACCCACCGACGACCCAACACCCCTCCACTTT,CASSPTDDPTPLHF
-,TRBJ2-1,TRBV7-2,-,TGTGCCAGCAGCTTAACGGTCGGGGCCGGCAACAATGAGCAGTTCTTC,CASSLTVGAGNNEQFF
-,TRBJ2-3,TRBV21-1,-,TGTGCCAGCCGCAACCCGAATCGGGCCCACACAGATACGCAGTATTTT,CASRNPNRAHTDTQYF
-,TRBJ1-3,TRBV11-2,-,TGTGCCAGCAGCTCAGACGGAAACACCATATATTTT,CASSSDGNTIYF
-,TRBJ1-4,TRBV2,-,TGTGCCAGCAGAGGGTATCTCTCAGCGGAAAAACTGTTTTTT,CASRGYLSAEKLFF
-,TRBJ1-2,TRBV28,-,TGTGCCAGCAGTTGGAGTGAGGGGTTTCGGTATGGCTACACCTTC,CASSWSEGFRYGYTF